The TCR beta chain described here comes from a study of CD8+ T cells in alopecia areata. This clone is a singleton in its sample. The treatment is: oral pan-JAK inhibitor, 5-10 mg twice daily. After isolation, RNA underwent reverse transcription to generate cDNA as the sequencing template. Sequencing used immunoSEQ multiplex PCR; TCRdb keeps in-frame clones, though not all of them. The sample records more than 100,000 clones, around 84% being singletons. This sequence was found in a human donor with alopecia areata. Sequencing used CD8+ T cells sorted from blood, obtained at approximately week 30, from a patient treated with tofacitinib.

The CDR3 sequence is CAWTIGDNSYEQYF. For the CDR3, the DNA is TGTGCCTGGACCATAGGGGACAATTCCTACGAGCAGTACTTC. The V and J genes are TRBV30 and TRBJ2-7; a weak D match, TRBD1 (6 bases). Germline CDR1 is GTSNPN and CDR2 is SVGIG (reference sequence). CDR3 length: 14 residues. The germline V and J ends were trimmed by 4 bases and 1 base, with 14 bases remaining between them.